Following are 3 T cell receptor beta chains from one sample sequenced in a study of control samples from healthy donors and cancer patients. Clones were read by immunoSEQ multiplex PCR, and TCRdb kept only the in-frame ones, dropping some. The sample consists of 110,000 to 150,000 clones, 94% of them appearing once. Material: blood. The receptors here all came from a man between 40 and 49 years old in good health.

Here the CDR3 DNA reads TGCGCCAGCAGGGAGGGGAGGGCCCCGACCTACGAGCAGTACTTC. Amino acid sequence: CASREGRAPTYEQYF. The chain carries TRBV10-2 and TRBJ2-7; 7 nucleotides match TRBD2. The trim removed 6 bases at V and 2 bases at J, leaving 10 bases unmatched. The length of the CDR3 is 15 residues. Germline V gene sequence: CDR1 WSHSY, CDR2 SAAADI.

The V call is TRBV19, the J call TRBJ2-2, with 10 bases identical to TRBD2. The V and J ends lost 5 bases and 2 bases, in that order; junction bases with no gene match: 11. This CDR3 spans 18 amino acids. In germline, CDR1 is LNHDA, CDR2 SQIVND (reference sequence). CDR3 nucleotide sequence: TGTGCCAGTAGTGATCGGACTAGCGGCACTACAAACACCGGGGAGCTGTTTTTT. It yields the protein CASSDRTSGTTNTGELFF.

The chain has TRBV6-1 and TRBJ1-1; TRBD1 agrees at 7 bases. After removal of 5 bases from V and 5 bases from J, the junction contained 11 bases not matched to a gene. CDR3 length: 15 residues. Germline values: CDR1 MNHNS, CDR2 SASEGT. CDR3 sequence (DNA): TGTGCCAGCAGTTTTTCAGGGGGTCTCGGGACTGAAGCTTTCTTT. This translates into CASSFSGGLGTEAFF.